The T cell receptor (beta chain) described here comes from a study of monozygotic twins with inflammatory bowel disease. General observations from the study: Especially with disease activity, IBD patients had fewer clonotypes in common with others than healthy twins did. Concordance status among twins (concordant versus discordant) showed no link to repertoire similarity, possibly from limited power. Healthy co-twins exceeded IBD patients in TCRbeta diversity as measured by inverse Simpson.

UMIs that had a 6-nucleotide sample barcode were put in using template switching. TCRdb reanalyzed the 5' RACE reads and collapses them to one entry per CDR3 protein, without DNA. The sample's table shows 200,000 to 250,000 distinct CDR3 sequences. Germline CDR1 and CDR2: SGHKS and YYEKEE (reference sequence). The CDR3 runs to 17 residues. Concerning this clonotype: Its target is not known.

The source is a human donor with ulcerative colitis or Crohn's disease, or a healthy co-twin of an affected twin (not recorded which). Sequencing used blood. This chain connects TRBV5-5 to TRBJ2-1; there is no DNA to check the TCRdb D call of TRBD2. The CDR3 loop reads CASSLDPIGGGAYEQFF.